This entry is about one T cell receptor beta chain. The CDR3 totals 16 residues. The germline gives CDR1 SEHNR, CDR2 FQNEAQ (reference sequence). V lost 4 bases and J 5 bases, leaving 20 bases between the germline ends. This specimen belongs to a study of blood T cell repertoires in COVID-19. Study details: COVID-19 samples collected from the United States, Italy and Spain covered acute and convalescent phases. In each case, the material was cDNA or gDNA derived from T cells, B-cell-depleted T cells, or PBMCs.

In the source study's methods: The assay estimated nucleated cells by amplifying reference gene primers. TCRdb's table, derived via immunoSEQ multiplex PCR, lists solely in-frame clones and lacks some. V, J and clone size derive from that table, while D and trimming were established from the DNA sequence. Here the sample spans some 140,000 clones, 70% to 80% being singletons. The chain recombines TRBV7-9 with TRBJ2-5; the D gene is possibly TRBD2 (6 bases). The sequence was obtained from a man aged 55 to 70 who had recovered from COVID-19. Material for sequencing was peripheral blood. CDR3 loop: CASSSHLTRLGETQYF. CDR3 coding DNA: TGTGCCAGCAGCTCTCACCTGACTAGGCTCGGCGAGACCCAGTACTTC.